This T cell receptor (beta chain) is from a study of CD8+ T cells in alopecia areata (dated by TCRdb to 2017 to 2018). For the wider study: Treated patients were enrolled in an open-label pilot trial of oral tofacitinib, 5 to 10 mg twice daily, for moderate-to-severe alopecia areata. Tofacitinib was administered for 6 to 18 months, and 6 months of follow-up off drug were then conducted to assess delayed response and recurrence. RNA was extracted with the PAXgene miRNA kit for fixed scalp, the miRNeasy kit for PBMCs, and the RNeasy kit for mouse skin. Amplification of TCRbeta CDR3 regions was done by immunoSEQ multiplex PCR using 35 Vbeta forward primers and 13 Jbeta reverse primers. Disease severity in treated patients was measured with the SALT score, which quantifies the percentage of affected scalp surface area. Scalp clonality was compared across normal scalp (n=4), patchy alopecia areata scalp (n=8), and alopecia totalis/universalis scalp (n=8). Scalp tissue and sorted CD4+ and CD8+ peripheral blood T cells from patchy and totalis/universalis alopecia areata patients and from healthy controls were covered by human TCRbeta sequencing. The study used high-throughput TCRbeta sequencing to examine T cell clonal expansion in alopecia areata, in both the C3H/HeJ mouse model and human patients. Tofacitinib-treated patients had biopsies at baseline and at 4 and 24 weeks of treatment, with a later scalp biopsy in several patients.

A note on this clone: Its antigen specificity is not known. Base qualities are missing; no much larger clone stands one base away.

The paper's findings and limits, for the study overall: Compared with normal scalp, lesional scalp had higher clonality and more expanded CD8+ clones, particularly in alopecia totalis/universalis, a pattern that suggests antigenic drive. Resident alphabeta T cells in normal human skin are also sequenced, complicating scalp TCR repertoire analysis, unlike mouse skin dominated by gammadelta T cells. Because the treated cohort was small and had just a single nonresponder, larger studies are needed to establish links between baseline CD8+ expansion and response. Compared with mice, TCR sequences shared between patients were less clear, possibly partly because of HLA diversity across the patient population. Tofacitinib significantly lowered scalp clonality and the number of expanded CD8+ clones among the top 100 scalp clones. During tofacitinib treatment, many expanded lesional clones stuck around in both scalp and blood, and this persistence may partly explain why relapse happens after treatment is stopped.

Library preparation used the immunoSEQ multiplex PCR assay. To provide template for TCR sequencing, every sample had RNA extracted and reverse transcribed into cDNA. SuperScript III was used for first-strand cDNA synthesis, primed with a 2:1 mix of oligo-dT and random hexamers. A synthetic immune receptor repertoire was used to gauge amplification bias, and whatever bias remained was removed computationally. Processing in the source paper ran as follows. After raw reads were preprocessed to remove errors, the CDR3 was defined following IMGT conventions as running from the conserved cysteine to phenylalanine. Clonality was computed as 1 minus the Shannon entropy, with the entropy normalized by log2 of the number of productive unique TCRs. Whether scalp clones were CD4 or CD8 was inferred by matching scalp TCRbeta sequences against CD4 and CD8 repertoires sorted from blood. The clones in this table, taken by TCRdb from immuneACCESS, are in-frame only. Not every clone is retained; where verified, under half of the shortfall comes from an unresolved V gene, and the cause of the rest is unknown. V, J and clone size are those of that table, while D and trimming were read from the DNA. In all, the sample holds 200,000 to 250,000 clones, and around 65% of those were seen once. 4% to 4.5% of the sample belongs to the ten largest clones.

V drops 5 bases and J drops 3 bases, leaving 11 bases in between. Measured from the cysteine to the phenylalanine, the CDR3 is 15 residues long. The read is trimmed to its CDR3 DNA, 45 bases read in frame from base 1. CDR1 is given as MGHDK and CDR2 as SYGVNS, both from the germline V gene. Sample time point, as interpreted from the label and publication: less than five weeks on oral tofacitinib. Sample treatment or condition, as interpreted from the label and publication: oral pan-JAK inhibitor, 5-10 mg twice daily. From alopecia areata patients, peripheral blood was collected along with lesional scalp punch biopsies. PBMCs were separated by density centrifugation and stained for CD3, CD4 and CD8, after which CD4+ and CD8+ T cells were sorted on a FACSAria.

Material: CD4+ T cells sorted from blood, obtained at week 4, from a patient treated with tofacitinib. The rearrangement combines TRBV25-1 with TRBJ1-6; the D segment could be TRBD1, given 6 matching bases. This sequence originates from a human donor with alopecia areata. CDR3 loop: CASSLGGGYNSPLHF. The nucleotide sequence is given as TGTGCCAGCAGTTTAGGGGGAGGCTATAATTCACCCCTCCACTTT.